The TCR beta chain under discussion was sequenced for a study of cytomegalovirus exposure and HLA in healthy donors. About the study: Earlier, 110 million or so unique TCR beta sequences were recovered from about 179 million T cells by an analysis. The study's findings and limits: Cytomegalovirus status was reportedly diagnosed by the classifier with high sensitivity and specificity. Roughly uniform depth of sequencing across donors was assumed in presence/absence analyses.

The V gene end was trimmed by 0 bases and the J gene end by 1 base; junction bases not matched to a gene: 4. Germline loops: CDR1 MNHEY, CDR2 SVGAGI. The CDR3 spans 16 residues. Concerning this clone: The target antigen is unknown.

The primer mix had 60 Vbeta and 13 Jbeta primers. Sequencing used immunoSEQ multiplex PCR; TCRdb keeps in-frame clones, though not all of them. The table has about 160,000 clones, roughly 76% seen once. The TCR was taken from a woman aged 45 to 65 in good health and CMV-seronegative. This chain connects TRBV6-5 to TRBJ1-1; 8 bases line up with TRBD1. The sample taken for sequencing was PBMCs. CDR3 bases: TGTGCCAGCAGTTACTCGACAGGGGCAACGAACACTGAAGCTTTCTTT. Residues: CASSYSTGATNTEAFF.